The rows below give T cell receptor beta chains drawn from one sample of a study of STAT3 mutations in large granular lymphocyte leukemia. Produced via immunoSEQ multiplex PCR; TCRdb's table is partial and in-frame only. The data hold 35,000 to 40,000 clones, with about 88% observed a single time. The sequenced sample consisted of PBMCs. These receptor sequences come from a human donor with T large granular lymphocyte leukemia. Some clones in this sample may be carry-over from other donors' samples. CDR3s leave out the opening cysteine and the closing phenylalanine or tryptophan. Fields, in order: V gene, D gene, CDR3 protein. D genes are given only for firm matches.

>TRBV4-1|-
ASREEGLPVGTDTQY
>TRBV28|TRBD1
ASSFAQGAFAGYNEQF
>TRBV5-1|-
ASSSGSTNEKLF
>TRBV18|TRBD2
ASSPFRGDRTGELF
>TRBV5-5|-
ASSLRVNTEAF
>TRBV7-2|-
ASSLGPGALGEKLF
>TRBV6-4|-
ASSDQQGGYGYT
>TRBV5-1|-
ASSTRDTYGYT
>TRBV27|TRBD1
ASSLKGQGGYGYT
>TRBV18|TRBD1
ASSGQGNEKLF
>TRBV5-4|-
ASSFRLASTDTQY
>TRBV6-6|-
ASRGTVYGYT
>TRBV7-2|-
ASSLGGAPLH
>TRBV5-1|TRBD1
ASSSRTGDEKLF
>TRBV5-1|TRBD1
ASGTGIATNEKLF
>TRBV7-9|-
ASSLSNNEQF
>TRBV5-1|TRBD2
ASSLTPGLAGEQY
>TRBV7-9|-
ASSLNSNYGYT
>TRBV4-3|-
ASSQGGRSSYNEQF
>TRBV6-5|TRBD1
ASSWTGRDGYT
>TRBV15|-
ATSSQSGGADTQY
>TRBV9|-
ASSVEDSSYNSPLH
>TRBV19|TRBD1
ASSIPGTGKETQY
>TRBV29-1|-
SAGGLYGYT
>TRBV2|-
ASSETGDYGYT
>TRBV30|TRBD1
AWRDRSSGNTIY
>TRBV2|TRBD1
ASRTGQGGLVAF
>TRBV18|-
AGKGGSSYNEQF
>TRBV6-6|-
ASTSAGDANGYT
>TRBV30|TRBD1
ACRDRTGAGTDTQY